This T cell receptor beta chain is drawn from a study of T cells in Graves' hyperthyroidism and ophthalmopathy. V was pared by 11 bases and J by 6 bases, with 20 bases between. Germline CDR1 is MNHNY and CDR2 is SVGAGI (reference sequence). This CDR3 contains 13 residues. The investigators amplified TCR beta CDR3 regions from RNA transcripts. HTBI primers were used for first-round RT-PCR of the TCR CDR3. In TCRdb, the multiplex PCR reads were re-called with MiXCR into one record per CDR3 protein. This repertoire shows around 720,000 distinct CDR3 sequences, over 35% found once; its top ten account for around 30%.

Sequencing was done on a sample of blood. This chain joins TRBV6-6 and TRBJ2-7, with a tentative D call TRBD2 (6 bases). The source of this sequence is a woman aged 40 to 50 with Graves' hyperthyroidism. CDR3 DNA: TGTGCCGGCACTCCCCTTCCCGGGAGCGAGCAGTACTTC. Translating it yields CAGTPLPGSEQYF.